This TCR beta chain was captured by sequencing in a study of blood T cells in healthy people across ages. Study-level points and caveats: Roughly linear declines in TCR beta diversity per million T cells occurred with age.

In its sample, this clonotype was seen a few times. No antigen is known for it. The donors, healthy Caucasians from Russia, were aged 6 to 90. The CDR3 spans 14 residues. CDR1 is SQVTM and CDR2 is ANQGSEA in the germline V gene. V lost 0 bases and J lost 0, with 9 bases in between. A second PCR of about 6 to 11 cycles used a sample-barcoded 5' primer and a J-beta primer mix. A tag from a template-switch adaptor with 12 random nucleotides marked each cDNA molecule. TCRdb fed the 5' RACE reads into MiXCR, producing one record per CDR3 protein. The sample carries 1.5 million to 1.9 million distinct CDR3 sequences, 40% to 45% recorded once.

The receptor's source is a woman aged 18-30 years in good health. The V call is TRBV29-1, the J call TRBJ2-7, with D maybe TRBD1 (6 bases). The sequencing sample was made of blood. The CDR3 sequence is CSVEDKQGSYEQYF. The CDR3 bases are TGCAGCGTTGAAGATAAACAGGGCTCCTACGAGCAGTACTTC.